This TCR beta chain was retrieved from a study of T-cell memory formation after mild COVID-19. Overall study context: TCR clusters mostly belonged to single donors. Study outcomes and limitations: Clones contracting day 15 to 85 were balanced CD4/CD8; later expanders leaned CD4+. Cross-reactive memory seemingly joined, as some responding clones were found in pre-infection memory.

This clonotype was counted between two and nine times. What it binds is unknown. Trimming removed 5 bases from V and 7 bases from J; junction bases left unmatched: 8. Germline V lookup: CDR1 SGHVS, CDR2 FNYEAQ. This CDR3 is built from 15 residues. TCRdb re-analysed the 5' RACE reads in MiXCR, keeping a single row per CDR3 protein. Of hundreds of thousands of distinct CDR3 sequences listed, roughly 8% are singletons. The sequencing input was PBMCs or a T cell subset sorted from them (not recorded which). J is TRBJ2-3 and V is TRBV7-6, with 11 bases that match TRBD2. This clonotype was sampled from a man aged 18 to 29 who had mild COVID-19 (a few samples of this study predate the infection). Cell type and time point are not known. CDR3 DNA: TGTGCCAGCAGCCCGGTAGCGGGGGGGAGAAATACGCAGTATTTT. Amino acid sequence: CASSPVAGGRNTQYF.